Given below is one TCR beta chain in context. CDR3 size: 13 residues. Trimming took off 0 bases at V and 8 bases at J, with 8 bases between the two ends. Germline CDR1 LGHNA, CDR2 YNFKEQ. This entry comes from a study of blood T cell repertoires in COVID-19. Measured with immunoSEQ multiplex PCR; TCRdb has only the in-frame clones, and not every one. The sample has some 140,000 clones; under 95% are singletons. Sequencing was done on a sample of peripheral blood. This chain joins TRBV4-2 and TRBJ2-1; D is unresolved. The sequence derives from a man aged 45-60 years with acute or convalescent COVID-19. In DNA form, the CDR3 reads TGTGCCAGCAGCCAAGAAGTCAGGTATGAGCAGTTCTTC. It codes for CASSQEVRYEQFF.